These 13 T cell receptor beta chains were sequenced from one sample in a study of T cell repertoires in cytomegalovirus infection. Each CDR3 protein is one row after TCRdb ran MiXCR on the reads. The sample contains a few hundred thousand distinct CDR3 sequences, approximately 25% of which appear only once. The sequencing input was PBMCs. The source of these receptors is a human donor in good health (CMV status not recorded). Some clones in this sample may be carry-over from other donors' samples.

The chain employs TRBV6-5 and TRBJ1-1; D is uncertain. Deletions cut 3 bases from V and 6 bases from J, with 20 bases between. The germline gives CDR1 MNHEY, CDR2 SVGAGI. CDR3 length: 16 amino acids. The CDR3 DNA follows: TGTGCCAGCAGTTATATAGCTTACGGAGAAGGCGCTGAAGCTTTCTTT. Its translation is CASSYIAYGEGAEAFF.

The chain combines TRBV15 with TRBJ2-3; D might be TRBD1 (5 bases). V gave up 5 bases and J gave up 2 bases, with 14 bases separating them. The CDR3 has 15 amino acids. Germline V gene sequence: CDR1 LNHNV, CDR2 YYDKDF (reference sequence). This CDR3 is CATSPSAGFTDTQYF. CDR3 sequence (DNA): TGTGCCACCAGCCCCTCAGCAGGGTTCACAGATACGCAGTATTTT.

The CDR3 DNA sequence: TGTGCCACCAGGGGCCTATTGGATCAGCCCCAGCATTTT. It encodes CATRGLLDQPQHF. The V gene is TRBV10-3, the J gene TRBJ1-5; TRBD1 might be the D (6 bases). Per the germline V gene, CDR1 is ENHRY and CDR2 is SYGVKD. The CDR3 covers 13 residues. With 10 bases removed from V and 5 bases from J, the gap between germline ends came to 15 bases.

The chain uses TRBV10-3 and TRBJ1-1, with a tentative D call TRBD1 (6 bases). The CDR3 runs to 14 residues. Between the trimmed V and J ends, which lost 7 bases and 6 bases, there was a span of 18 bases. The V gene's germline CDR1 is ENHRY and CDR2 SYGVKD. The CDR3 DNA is TGTGCCATCACAATGAACAGGGAGGGATCTGAAGCTTTCTTT. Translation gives CAITMNREGSEAFF.

The CDR3 DNA follows: TGCAGCGTACCAGGGAACACTGAAGCTTTCTTT. Its protein is CSVPGNTEAFF. The chain couples TRBV29-1 to TRBJ1-1; D is ambiguous. The V and J ends lost 6 bases and 1 base respectively, with 6 bases between them. The CDR3 runs to 11 residues. Per the germline V gene, CDR1 is SQVTM and CDR2 is ANQGSEA.

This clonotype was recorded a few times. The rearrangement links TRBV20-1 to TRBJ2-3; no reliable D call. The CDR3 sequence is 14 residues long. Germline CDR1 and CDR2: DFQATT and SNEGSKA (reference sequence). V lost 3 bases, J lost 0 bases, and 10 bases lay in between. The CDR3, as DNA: TGCAGTGCTAGGGGAAAACGGAGCACAGATACGCAGTATTTT. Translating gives CSARGKRSTDTQYF.

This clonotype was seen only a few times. CDR3 bases: TGTGCCAGCGGGTCGACAGATGCAACTAATGAAAAACTGTTTTTT. Translating it yields CASGSTDATNEKLFF. The V call is TRBV2, the J call TRBJ1-4; D is perhaps TRBD1 (5 bases). V was shortened by 8 bases and J by 0 bases, with 13 bases between the two germline ends. This CDR3 spans 15 amino acids. Germline V gene sequence: CDR1 SNHLY, CDR2 FYNNEI.

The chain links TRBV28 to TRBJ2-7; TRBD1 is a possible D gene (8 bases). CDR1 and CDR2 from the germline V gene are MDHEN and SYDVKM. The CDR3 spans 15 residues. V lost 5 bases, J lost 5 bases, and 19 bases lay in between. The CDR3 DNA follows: TGTGCCAGCAGTCCCACGGGGGGACAGGCCCACGAGCAGTACTTC. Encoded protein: CASSPTGGQAHEQYF.

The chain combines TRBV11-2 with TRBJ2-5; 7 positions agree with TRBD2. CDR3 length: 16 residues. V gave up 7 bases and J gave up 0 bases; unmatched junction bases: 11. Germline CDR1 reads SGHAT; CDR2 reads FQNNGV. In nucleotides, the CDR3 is TGTGCCAGCAAACGGGGGGTAGCGGAGTACCAAGAGACCCAGTACTTC. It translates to CASKRGVAEYQETQYF.

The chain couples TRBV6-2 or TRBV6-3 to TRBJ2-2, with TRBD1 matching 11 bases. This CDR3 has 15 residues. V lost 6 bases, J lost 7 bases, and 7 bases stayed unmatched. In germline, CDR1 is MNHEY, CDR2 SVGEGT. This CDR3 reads CASRPRTGGLGELFF. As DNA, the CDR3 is TGTGCCAGCAGACCCCGGACAGGGGGCCTCGGGGAGCTGTTTTTT.

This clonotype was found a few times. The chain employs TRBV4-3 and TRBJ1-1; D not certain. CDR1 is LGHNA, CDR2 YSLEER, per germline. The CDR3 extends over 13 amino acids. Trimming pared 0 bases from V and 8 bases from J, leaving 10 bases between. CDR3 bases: TGCGCCAGCAGCCAAGATCTTGCGGGAGAAGCTTTCTTT. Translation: CASSQDLAGEAFF.

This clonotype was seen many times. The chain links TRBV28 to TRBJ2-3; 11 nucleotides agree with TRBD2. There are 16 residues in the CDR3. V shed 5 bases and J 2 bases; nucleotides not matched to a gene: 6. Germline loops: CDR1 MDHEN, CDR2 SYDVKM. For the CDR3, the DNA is TGTGCCAGCAGTCTTGGGACTAGCGGCTTCACAGATACGCAGTATTTT. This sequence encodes CASSLGTSGFTDTQYF.

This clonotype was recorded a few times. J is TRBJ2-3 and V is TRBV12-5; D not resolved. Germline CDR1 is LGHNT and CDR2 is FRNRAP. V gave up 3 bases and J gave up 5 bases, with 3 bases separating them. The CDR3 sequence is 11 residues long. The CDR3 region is CASGLGDTQYF. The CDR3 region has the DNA TGTGCTAGTGGTTTAGGAGATACGCAGTATTTT.